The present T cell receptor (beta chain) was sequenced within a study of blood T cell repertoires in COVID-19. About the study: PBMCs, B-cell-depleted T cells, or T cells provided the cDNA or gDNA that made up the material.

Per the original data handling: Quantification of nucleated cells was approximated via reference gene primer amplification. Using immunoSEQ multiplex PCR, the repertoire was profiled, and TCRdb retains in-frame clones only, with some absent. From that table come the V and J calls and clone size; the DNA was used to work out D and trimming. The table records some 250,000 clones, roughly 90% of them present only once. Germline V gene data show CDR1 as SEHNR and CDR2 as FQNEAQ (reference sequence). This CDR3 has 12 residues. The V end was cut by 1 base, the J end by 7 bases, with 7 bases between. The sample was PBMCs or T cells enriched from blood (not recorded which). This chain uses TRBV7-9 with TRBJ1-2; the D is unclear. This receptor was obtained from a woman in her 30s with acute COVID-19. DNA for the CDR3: TGTGCCAGCAGCTTAGGGGCCTTTGGCTACACCTTC. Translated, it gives CASSLGAFGYTF.